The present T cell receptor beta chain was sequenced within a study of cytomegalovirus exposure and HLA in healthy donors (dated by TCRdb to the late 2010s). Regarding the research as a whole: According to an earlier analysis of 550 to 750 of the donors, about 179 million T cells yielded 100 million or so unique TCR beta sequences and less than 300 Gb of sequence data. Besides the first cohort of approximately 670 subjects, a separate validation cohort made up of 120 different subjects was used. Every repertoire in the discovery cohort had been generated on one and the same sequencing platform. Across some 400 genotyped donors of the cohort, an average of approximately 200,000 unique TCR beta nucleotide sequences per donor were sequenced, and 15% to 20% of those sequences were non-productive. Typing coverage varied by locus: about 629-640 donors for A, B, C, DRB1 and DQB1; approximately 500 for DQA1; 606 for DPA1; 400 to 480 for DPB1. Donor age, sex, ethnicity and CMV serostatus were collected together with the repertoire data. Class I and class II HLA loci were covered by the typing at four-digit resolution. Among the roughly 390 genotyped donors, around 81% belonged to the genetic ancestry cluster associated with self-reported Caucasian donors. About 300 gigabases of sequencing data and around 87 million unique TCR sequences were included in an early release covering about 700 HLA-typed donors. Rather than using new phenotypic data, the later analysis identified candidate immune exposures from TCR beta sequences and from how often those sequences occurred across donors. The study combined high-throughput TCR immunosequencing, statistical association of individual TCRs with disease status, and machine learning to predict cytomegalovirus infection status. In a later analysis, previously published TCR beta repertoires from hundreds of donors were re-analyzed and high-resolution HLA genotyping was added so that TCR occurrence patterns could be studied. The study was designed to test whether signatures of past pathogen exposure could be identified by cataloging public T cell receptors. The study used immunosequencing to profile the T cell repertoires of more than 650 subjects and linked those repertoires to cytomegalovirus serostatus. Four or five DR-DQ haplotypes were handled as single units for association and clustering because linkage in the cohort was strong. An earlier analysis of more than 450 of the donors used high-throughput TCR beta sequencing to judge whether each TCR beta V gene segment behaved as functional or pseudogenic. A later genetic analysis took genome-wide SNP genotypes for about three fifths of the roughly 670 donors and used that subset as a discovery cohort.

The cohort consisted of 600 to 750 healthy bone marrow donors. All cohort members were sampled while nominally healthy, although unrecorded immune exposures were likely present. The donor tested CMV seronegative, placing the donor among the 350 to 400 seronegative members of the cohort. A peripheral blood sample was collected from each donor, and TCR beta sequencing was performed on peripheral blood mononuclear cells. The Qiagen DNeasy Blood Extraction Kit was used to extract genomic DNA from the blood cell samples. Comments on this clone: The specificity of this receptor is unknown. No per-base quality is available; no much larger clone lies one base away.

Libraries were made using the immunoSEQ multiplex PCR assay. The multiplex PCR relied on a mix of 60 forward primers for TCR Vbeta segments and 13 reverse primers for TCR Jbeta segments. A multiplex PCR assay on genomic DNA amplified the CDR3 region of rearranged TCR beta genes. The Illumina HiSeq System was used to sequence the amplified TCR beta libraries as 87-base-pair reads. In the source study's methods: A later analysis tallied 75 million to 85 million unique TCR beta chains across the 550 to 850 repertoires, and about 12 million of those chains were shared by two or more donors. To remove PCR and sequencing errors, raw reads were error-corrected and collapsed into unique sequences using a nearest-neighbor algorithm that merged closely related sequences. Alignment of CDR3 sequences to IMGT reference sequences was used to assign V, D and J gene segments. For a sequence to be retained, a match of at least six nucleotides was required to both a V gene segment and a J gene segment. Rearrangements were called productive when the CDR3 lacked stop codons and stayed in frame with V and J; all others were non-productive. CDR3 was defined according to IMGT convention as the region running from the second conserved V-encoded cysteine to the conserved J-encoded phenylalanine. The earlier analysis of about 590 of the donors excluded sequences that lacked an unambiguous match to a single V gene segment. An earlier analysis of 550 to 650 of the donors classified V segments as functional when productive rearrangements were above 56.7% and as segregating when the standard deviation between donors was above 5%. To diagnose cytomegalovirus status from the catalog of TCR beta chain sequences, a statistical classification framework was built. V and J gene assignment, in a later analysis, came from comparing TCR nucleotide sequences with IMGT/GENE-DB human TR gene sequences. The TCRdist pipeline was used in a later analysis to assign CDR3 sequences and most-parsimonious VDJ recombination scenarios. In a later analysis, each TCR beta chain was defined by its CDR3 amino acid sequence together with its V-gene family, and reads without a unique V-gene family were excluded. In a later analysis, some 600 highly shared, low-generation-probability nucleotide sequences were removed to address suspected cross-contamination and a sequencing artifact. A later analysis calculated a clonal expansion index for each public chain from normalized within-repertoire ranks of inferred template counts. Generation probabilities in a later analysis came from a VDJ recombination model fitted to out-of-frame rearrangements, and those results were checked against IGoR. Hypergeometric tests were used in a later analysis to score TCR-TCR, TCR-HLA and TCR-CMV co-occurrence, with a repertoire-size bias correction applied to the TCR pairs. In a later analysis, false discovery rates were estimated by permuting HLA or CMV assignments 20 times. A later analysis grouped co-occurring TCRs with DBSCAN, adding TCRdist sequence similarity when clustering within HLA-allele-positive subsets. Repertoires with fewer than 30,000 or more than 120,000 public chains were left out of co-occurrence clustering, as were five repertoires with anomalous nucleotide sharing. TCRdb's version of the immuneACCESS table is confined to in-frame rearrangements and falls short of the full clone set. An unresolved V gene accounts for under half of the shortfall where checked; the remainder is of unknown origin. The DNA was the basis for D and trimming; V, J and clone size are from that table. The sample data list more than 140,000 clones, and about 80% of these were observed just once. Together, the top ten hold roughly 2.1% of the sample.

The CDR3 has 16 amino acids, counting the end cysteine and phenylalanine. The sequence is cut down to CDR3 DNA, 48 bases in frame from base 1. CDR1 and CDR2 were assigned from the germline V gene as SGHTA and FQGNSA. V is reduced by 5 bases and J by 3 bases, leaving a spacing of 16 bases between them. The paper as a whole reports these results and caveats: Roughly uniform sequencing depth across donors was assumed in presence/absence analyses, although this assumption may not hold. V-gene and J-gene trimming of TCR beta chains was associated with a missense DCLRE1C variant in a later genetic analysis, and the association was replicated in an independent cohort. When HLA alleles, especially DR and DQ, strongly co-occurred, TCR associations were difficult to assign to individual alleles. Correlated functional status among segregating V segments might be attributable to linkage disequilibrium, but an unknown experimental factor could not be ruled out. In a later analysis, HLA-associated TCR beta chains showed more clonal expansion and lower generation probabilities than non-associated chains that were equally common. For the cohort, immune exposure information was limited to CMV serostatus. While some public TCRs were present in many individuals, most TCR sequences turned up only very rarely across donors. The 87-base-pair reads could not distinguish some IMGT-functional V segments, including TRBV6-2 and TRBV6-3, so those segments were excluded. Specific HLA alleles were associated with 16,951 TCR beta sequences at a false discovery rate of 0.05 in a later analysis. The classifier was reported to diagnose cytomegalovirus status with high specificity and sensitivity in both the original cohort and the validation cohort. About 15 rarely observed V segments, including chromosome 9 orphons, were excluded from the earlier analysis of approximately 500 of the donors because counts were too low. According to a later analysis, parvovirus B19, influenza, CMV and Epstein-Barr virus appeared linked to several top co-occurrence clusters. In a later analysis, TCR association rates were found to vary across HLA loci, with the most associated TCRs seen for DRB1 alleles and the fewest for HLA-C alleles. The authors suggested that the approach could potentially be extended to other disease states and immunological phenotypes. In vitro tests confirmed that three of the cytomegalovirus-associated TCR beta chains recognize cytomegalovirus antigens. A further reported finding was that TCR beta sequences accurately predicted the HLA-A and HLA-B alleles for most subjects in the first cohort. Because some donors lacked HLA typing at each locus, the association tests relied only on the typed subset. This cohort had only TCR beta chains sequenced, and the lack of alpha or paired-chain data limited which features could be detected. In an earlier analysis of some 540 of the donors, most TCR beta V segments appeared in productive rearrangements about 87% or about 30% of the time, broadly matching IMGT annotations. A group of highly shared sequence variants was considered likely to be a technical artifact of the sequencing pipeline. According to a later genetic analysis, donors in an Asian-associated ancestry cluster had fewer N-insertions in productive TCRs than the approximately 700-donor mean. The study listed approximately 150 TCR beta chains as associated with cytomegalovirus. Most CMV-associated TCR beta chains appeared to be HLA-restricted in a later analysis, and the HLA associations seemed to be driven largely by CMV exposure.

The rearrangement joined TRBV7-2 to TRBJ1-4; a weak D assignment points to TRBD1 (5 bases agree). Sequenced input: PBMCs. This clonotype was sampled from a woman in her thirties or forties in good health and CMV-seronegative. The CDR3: CASSQTFAGPNEKLFF. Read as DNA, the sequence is TGTGCCAGCAGCCAGACCTTCGCGGGGCCTAATGAAAAACTGTTTTTT.